Listed here are 4 T cell receptor beta chains from one sample, sequenced in a study of CD8 T cells in Susac syndrome. Random hexamers were used to reverse transcribe the RNA input (roughly 0.5 to 1 ug). TCRdb itself ran the immunoSEQ multiplex PCR reads through MiXCR, one entry per CDR3 protein. The table has a few hundred thousand distinct CDR3 sequences, 95% seen once; the top ten hold approximately 0.075%. The material sequenced was CD4+ T cells from PBMCs. The receptors were sampled from a human donor with multiple sclerosis.

J is TRBJ1-6 and V is TRBV2; D is unresolved. The germline gives CDR1 SNHLY, CDR2 FYNNEI. The CDR3 totals 11 residues. Trimming removed 3 bases at V and 11 bases at J, with 5 bases between. CDR3 in DNA: TGTGCCAGCAGTGACCGAGCACCCCTCCACTTT. This codes for CASSDRAPLHF.

This chain links TRBV20-1 with TRBJ2-1; a weak D match, TRBD1 (6 bases). This CDR3 comprises 14 residues. Germline assignment: CDR1 DFQATT and CDR2 SNEGSKA (reference sequence). V was trimmed by 5 bases and J by 4 bases, leaving 15 bases between them. CDR3 region: CSAPHEGVYNEQFF. For the CDR3, the DNA is TGCAGTGCTCCCCATGAGGGGGTTTACAATGAGCAGTTCTTC.

The chain carries TRBV12-3 or TRBV12-4 and TRBJ1-6; no clear D. V lost 3 bases and J 0 bases, leaving 3 bases between the germline ends. The CDR3 covers 14 residues. The CDR3 DNA reads TGTGCCAGCAGTTTCAGCTCCTATAATTCACCCCTCCACTTT. It yields the protein CASSFSSYNSPLHF.

V usage is TRBV30 and J usage is TRBJ2-3; D is undetermined. V was clipped by 3 bases and J by 0 bases, with 4 bases between them. Germline V gives CDR1 GTSNPN, CDR2 SVGIG (reference sequence). CDR3 length: 12 amino acids. The CDR3 reads CAWSPSTDTQYF. DNA of the CDR3: TGTGCCTGGAGCCCCAGCACAGATACGCAGTATTTT. The variable domain in full, completed from reference TRBV30 and TRBJ2-3, reads SQTIHQWPATLVQPVGSPLSLECTVEGTSNPNLYWYRQAAGRGLQLLFYSVGIGQISSEVPQNLSASRPQDRQFILSSKKLLLSDSGFYLCAWSPSTDTQYFGPGTRLTVL.